The 29 T cell receptor beta chains below were found in one sample sequenced in a study of T-cell reconstitution after alpha-beta-depleted transplantation in children. Unique molecular identifiers tagged the TCRbeta library. Each CDR3 protein gets one entry after TCRdb re-called the PCR reads with MiXCR. The sample includes about 340,000 distinct CDR3 sequences, 15% to 20% seen only once; the top ten take just over 40%. The sequenced sample was PBMCs, mostly from graft donor cells, obtained 360 days after TCRalphabeta/CD19-depleted stem cell transplant. Receptors were obtained from a male patient between 2 and 10 years old who had a stem cell transplant for acute lymphoblastic leukemia, so the T cells may come from the graft donor.

The chain recombines TRBV4-3 with TRBJ2-1; 16 nucleotides align to TRBD2. CDR1 is LGHNA, CDR2 YSLEER, per germline. CDR3 length: 18 amino acids. After removal of 1 base from V and 9 bases from J, the junction contained 9 bases not matched to a gene. The CDR3 sequence is CASSQAMGLAGGPTEQFF. CDR3 coding DNA: TGCGCCAGCAGCCAAGCTATGGGACTAGCGGGAGGGCCCACTGAGCAGTTCTTC.

The chain combines TRBV12-3 or TRBV12-4 with TRBJ1-2; TRBD1 is a possible D gene (5 bases). V was clipped by 5 bases and J by 14 bases, with 18 bases between them. The CDR3 runs to 12 residues. This CDR3 reads CASSGTSDGRTF. CDR3 nucleotide sequence: TGTGCCAGCAGTGGGACCTCTGACGGGAGGACCTTC.

This sequence joins TRBV4-1 and TRBJ2-7; tentative D call: TRBD2 (6 bases). V was shortened by 3 bases and J by 2 bases, with 14 bases between the two germline ends. Germline V CDR1 and CDR2: MGHRA, YSYEKL. The CDR3 runs to 15 residues. CDR3 loop: CASSHSFTGAYEQYF. In DNA, the CDR3 is TGCGCCAGCAGCCATAGTTTCACGGGAGCCTACGAGCAGTACTTC.

V and J are TRBV3-1 and TRBJ2-2; D remains ambiguous. CDR1 is LGHDT and CDR2 is YNNKEL in the germline V gene (reference sequence). Trimming took off 3 bases at V and 0 bases at J, with 5 bases between the two ends. CDR3 length: 14 amino acids. The CDR3: CASSQDANTGELFF. As DNA, the CDR3 is TGTGCCAGCAGCCAGGATGCGAACACCGGGGAGCTGTTTTTT.

The chain uses TRBV21-1 and TRBJ2-1; the D segment call TRBD2 is taken from the table without a DNA check. TRBV21-1 is reported as a pseudogene. The CDR3 sequence is 16 residues long. The CDR3: CASSPEAGGPVNEQFF. DNA for the CDR3: TGTGCCAGCAGCCCAGAAGCGGGAGGGCCAGTAAATGAGCAGTTCTTC.

This chain links TRBV2 with TRBJ2-7; 7 nucleotides match TRBD2. Germline CDR1 SNHLY, CDR2 FYNNEI. The V gene end was trimmed by 2 bases and the J gene end by 7 bases; junction bases not matched to a gene: 2. The CDR3 covers 12 residues. CDR3 sequence (DNA): TGTGCCAGCAGTGAATGGGGGGGGGAGCAGTACTTC. The encoded protein is CASSEWGGEQYF.

At least ten counts were recorded for this clonotype. The chain joins TRBV12-3 or TRBV12-4 to TRBJ2-2, with D uncertain. The CDR3 length is 12 residues. V was trimmed by 6 bases and J by 4 bases, leaving 6 bases between them. CDR3 residues: CASSLGTGELFF. CDR3 DNA sequence: TGTGCCAGCAGCCTCGGCACCGGGGAGCTGTTTTTT.

This clonotype was picked up a small number of times. The CDR3 nucleotides are TGTGCCAGTAGTAACCCCGGGACTAGCGGATACGAGCAGTACTTC. The encoded protein is CASSNPGTSGYEQYF. The rearrangement links TRBV19 to TRBJ2-7; TRBD2 matches 11 bases. There are 15 residues in the CDR3. Germline lookup yields CDR1 LNHDA and CDR2 SQIVND (reference sequence). The V gene end was trimmed by 4 bases and the J gene end by 4 bases; junction bases not matched to a gene: 6. The entire variable domain, with the rest obtained from reference TRBV19 and TRBJ2-7, is as follows: DGGITQSPKYLFRKEGQNVTLSCEQNLNHDAMYWYRQDPGQGLRLIYYSQIVNDFQKGDIAEGYSVSREKKESFPLTVTSAQKNPTAFYLCASSNPGTSGYEQYFGPGTRLTVT.

The table lists this clonotype with a few counts. CDR3 region: CSAPLAGGNEQFF. The DNA of the CDR3 is TGCAGTGCCCCCCTAGCGGGAGGGAATGAGCAGTTCTTC. V is TRBV20-1 and J is TRBJ2-1; TRBD2 matches at 12 bases. CDR1 is DFQATT and CDR2 is SNEGSKA in the germline V gene (reference sequence). CDR3 length equals 13 residues. After removal of 6 bases from V and 7 bases from J, the junction contained 4 bases not matched to a gene.

This clonotype was counted at least ten times. The genes are TRBV5-1 and TRBJ2-5; 12 positions agree with TRBD2. The CDR3 totals 17 residues. The J segment lost 5 bases and the V segment lost 1 base, leaving 9 bases of the junction unmatched. In germline, CDR1 is SGHRS, CDR2 YFSETQ. Written as DNA, the CDR3 is TGCGCCAGCAGCTTGCTGACTAGCGGGAGTAATTGGGAGACCCAGTACTTC. It translates to CASSLLTSGSNWETQYF. The whole variable domain, remainder taken from reference TRBV5-1 and TRBJ2-5, is KAGVTQTPRYLIKTRGQQVTLSCSPISGHRSVSWYQQTPGQGLQFLFEYFSETQRNKGNFPGRFSGRQFSNSRSEMNVSTLELGDSALYLCASSLLTSGSNWETQYFGPGTRLLVL.

The CDR3: CASSQEPGLAGGSTYEQYF. The CDR3 region has the DNA TGTGCCAGCAGCCAAGAACCGGGACTAGCGGGGGGCTCGACCTACGAGCAGTACTTC. The J gene is TRBJ2-7, the V gene TRBV4-2; TRBD2 agrees at 15 bases. Germline V gene sequence: CDR1 LGHNA, CDR2 YNFKEQ. With V trimmed by 0 bases and J by 2 bases, 8 bases remained unmatched. This CDR3 spans 19 amino acids.

In this sample, this clonotype turned up many times. The chain recombines TRBV29-1 with TRBJ2-2; D remains ambiguous. The ends were cut back, 3 bases at V and 0 bases at J, with 11 bases in the middle. This CDR3 region has 15 residues. The germline gives CDR1 SQVTM, CDR2 ANQGSEA. DNA of the CDR3: TGCAGCGTTGAGTTGTACGGCGCGAACACCGGGGAGCTGTTTTTT. As protein: CSVELYGANTGELFF.

The sample holds a few counts of this clonotype. The chain employs TRBV28 and TRBJ1-5, with 7 bases aligning to TRBD1. This CDR3 has 15 residues. The trim removed 4 bases at V and 3 bases at J, leaving 6 bases unmatched. Germline V gene data show CDR1 as MDHEN and CDR2 as SYDVKM. Written as DNA, the CDR3 is TGTGCCAGCAGTTCCGGGACAGCTCTCAATCAGCCCCAGCATTTT. It is translated as CASSSGTALNQPQHF.

This clonotype came up a few times. This chain uses TRBV11-2 with TRBJ1-5; D perhaps matches TRBD1 (6 bases). Germline V gives CDR1 SGHAT, CDR2 FQNNGV. The V end was cut by 5 bases, the J end by 11 bases, with 16 bases between. CDR3 length equals 13 residues. CDR3 sequence: CASSLDRHQAQHF. As DNA, the CDR3 is TGTGCCAGCAGCCTGGACAGACATCAAGCCCAGCATTTT.

This clonotype was detected once. The chain employs TRBV7-9 and TRBJ2-1; D ambiguous. CDR1 is SEHNR, CDR2 FQNEAQ, per germline (reference sequence). V was cut by 5 bases and J by 7 bases, with 12 bases left in between. This CDR3 is built from 13 residues. The CDR3 region is CASSLQRKNEQFF. DNA for the CDR3: TGTGCCAGCAGCCTCCAAAGGAAAAATGAGCAGTTCTTC.

V usage is TRBV6-5 and J usage is TRBJ2-2; perhaps TRBD1 as D (5 bases). Germline V CDR1 and CDR2: MNHEY, SVGAGI. This CDR3 has 15 residues. Trimming cost V 2 bases and J 3 bases, with 10 bases left between them. CDR3 residues: CASSYNRLYTGELFF. The CDR3 nucleotides are TGTGCCAGCAGTTACAACAGGCTTTACACCGGGGAGCTGTTTTTT.

The chain links TRBV12-3 or TRBV12-4 to TRBJ2-1; 13 nucleotides line up with TRBD2. The CDR3 is 18 amino acids. The V gene end was trimmed by 3 bases and the J gene end by 3 bases; junction bases not matched to a gene: 8. DNA of the CDR3: TGTGCCAGCAGTTTTAAAGGACTAGCGGGAGCGTACTACAATGAGCAGTTCTTC. It yields the protein CASSFKGLAGAYYNEQFF.

This clonotype was recorded many times. The V gene is TRBV5-6, the J gene TRBJ2-7; 7 bases match TRBD2. Germline V gene sequence: CDR1 SGHDT, CDR2 YYEEEE. J lost 4 bases, V lost 5 bases, and 12 bases had no gene match. The CDR3 totals 15 residues. The chain's CDR3 is CASSSLAAPPYEQYF. The CDR3 DNA reads as TGTGCCAGCAGTTCCCTAGCGGCCCCACCATACGAGCAGTACTTC.

This clonotype was picked up a small number of times. The gene calls are TRBV10-3 and TRBJ2-3; 7 bases agree with TRBD1. CDR1 ENHRY and CDR2 SYGVKD come from the germline V gene. V lost 6 bases, J lost 9 bases, and 9 bases stayed unmatched. The CDR3 spans 13 residues. The chain's CDR3 is CAIRAPDRETQYF. CDR3 nucleotide sequence: TGTGCCATCAGGGCCCCAGACAGGGAAACGCAGTATTTT.

The chain recombines TRBV11-1 with TRBJ2-4; TRBD1 agrees at 10 bases. Germline CDR1 is SGHAT and CDR2 is FQDESV (reference sequence). J lost 0 bases, V lost 5 bases, and 13 bases had no gene match. The CDR3 totals 19 residues. CDR3 DNA: TGTGCCAGCAGCGCGGCGGGACAGGGGCGCTTGATAGCCAAAAACATTCAGTACTTC. Its translation: CASSAAGQGRLIAKNIQYF.

J is TRBJ2-1 and V is TRBV12-3 or TRBV12-4; 8 bases agree with TRBD2. This CDR3 comprises 15 residues. Trimming cost V 6 bases and J 6 bases; bases outside gene matches: 10. The CDR3 DNA reads TGTGCCAGCAGCCCTTGGCGGGAGGCAACCAATGAGCAGTTCTTC. Translation gives CASSPWREATNEQFF.

The J gene is TRBJ1-2, the V gene TRBV18; 7 bases line up with TRBD1. Losses at the gene ends were 6 bases for V and 6 bases for J; bases not matched to a gene: 7. The CDR3 is made up of 13 amino acids. Germline loops: CDR1 KGHSH, CDR2 LQKENI. CDR3 amino acids: CASSERQGHGYTF. The CDR3 nucleotides read TGTGCCAGCTCCGAGAGACAGGGCCATGGCTACACCTTC.

In this sample, this clonotype turned up a few times. The rearrangement links TRBV29-1 to TRBJ1-3; D not resolved. Germline V gene lookup returns CDR1 SQVTM and CDR2 ANQGSEA. V shed 6 bases and J shed 4 bases, with 13 bases lying between them. The CDR3 runs to 13 residues. DNA for the CDR3: TGCAGCGTCCGGGGTCGGGAGGGAAACACCATATATTTT. Translation gives CSVRGREGNTIYF.

V and J are TRBV7-3 and TRBJ2-5, with TRBD1 matching over 9 bases. Germline V CDR1 and CDR2: SGHTA, FQGTGA. The CDR3 covers 16 residues. Trimming removed 2 bases from V and 5 bases from J; junction bases left unmatched: 9. The CDR3 loop is CASSLGTTGGRETQYF. CDR3 bases: TGTGCCAGCAGCTTAGGCACCACAGGGGGCAGGGAGACCCAGTACTTC. The complete variable domain, with remaining parts taken from reference TRBV7-3 and TRBJ2-5, reads GAGVSQTPSNKVTEKGKYVELRCDPISGHTALYWYRQSLGQGPEFLIYFQGTGAADDSGLPNDRFFAVRPEGSVSTLKIQRTERGDSAVYLCASSLGTTGGRETQYFGPGTRLLVL.

This clonotype was counted only a few times. This chain uses TRBV6-5 with TRBJ1-2; the D gene is possibly TRBD1 (5 bases). CDR1 is MNHEY and CDR2 is SVGAGI in the germline V gene. V was cut by 6 bases and J by 4 bases, with 18 bases left in between. The CDR3 contains 15 residues. CDR3 protein: CASRRNVGPPYGYTF. As DNA, the CDR3 is TGTGCCAGCAGGCGGAATGTGGGGCCGCCCTATGGCTACACCTTC.

This clonotype has a handful of counts. The rearrangement links TRBV5-1 to TRBJ1-3; D gene unclear. The length of the CDR3 is 16 residues. Germline V CDR1 and CDR2: SGHRS, YFSETQ. Trimming took 0 bases from V and 0 from J, leaving 10 bases between them. CDR3 residues: CASSLEDGDSGNTIYF. In DNA form, the CDR3 reads TGCGCCAGCAGCTTGGAAGACGGTGACTCTGGAAACACCATATATTTT.

This clonotype was counted only a few times. This chain joins TRBV5-1 and TRBJ1-4, with a possible D match to TRBD1 (5 bases). Per the germline V gene, CDR1 is SGHRS and CDR2 is YFSETQ. The CDR3 contains 14 residues. V was trimmed by 7 bases and J by 2 bases, leaving 12 bases between them. The CDR3 nucleotides read TGCGCCAGCCAACGAGGGACGACTAATGAAAAACTGTTTTTT. This translates into CASQRGTTNEKLFF.

CDR3 in amino acids: CASSPTLGQLYSNQPQHF. The CDR3 DNA reads as TGTGCCAGCAGCCCCACTCTAGGACAGTTATATAGCAATCAGCCCCAGCATTTT. The chain combines TRBV7-3 with TRBJ1-5; a possible D gene is TRBD1 (6 bases). The CDR3 covers 18 residues. Looked up from germline, CDR1 is SGHTA and CDR2 is FQGTGA. V shed 5 bases and J shed 0 bases, with 20 bases lying between them. The full variable domain, completed using reference TRBV7-3 and TRBJ1-5, is GAGVSQTPSNKVTEKGKYVELRCDPISGHTALYWYRQSLGQGPEFLIYFQGTGAADDSGLPNDRFFAVRPEGSVSTLKIQRTERGDSAVYLCASSPTLGQLYSNQPQHFGDGTRLSIL.

The V call is TRBV20-1, the J call TRBJ2-3, with 7 bases fitting TRBD2. J lost 1 base, V lost 3 bases, and 1 base had no gene match. The CDR3 is 13 residues long. Germline CDR1 DFQATT, CDR2 SNEGSKA (reference sequence). In DNA form, the CDR3 reads TGCAGTGCTAGGGCGGGGGGCACAGATACGCAGTATTTT. Its protein product is CSARAGGTDTQYF.